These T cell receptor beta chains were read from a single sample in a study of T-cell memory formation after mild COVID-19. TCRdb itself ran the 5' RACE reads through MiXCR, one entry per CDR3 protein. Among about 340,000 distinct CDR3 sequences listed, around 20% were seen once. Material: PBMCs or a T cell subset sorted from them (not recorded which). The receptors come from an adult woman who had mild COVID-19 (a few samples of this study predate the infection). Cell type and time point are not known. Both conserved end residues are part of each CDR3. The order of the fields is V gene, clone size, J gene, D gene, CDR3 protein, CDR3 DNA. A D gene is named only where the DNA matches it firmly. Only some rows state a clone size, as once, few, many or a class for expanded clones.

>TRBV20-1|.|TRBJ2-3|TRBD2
CSARDAGTRRADTQYF
TGCAGTGCTAGAGACGCCGGGACTAGGCGAGCAGATACGCAGTATTTT
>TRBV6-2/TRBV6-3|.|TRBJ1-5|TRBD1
CASSYSRGTANQPQHF
TGTGCCAGCAGTTACTCGCGAGGGACAGCTAATCAGCCCCAGCATTTT
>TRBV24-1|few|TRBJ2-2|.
CATSDSYKGGRHTGELFF
TGTGCCACCAGTGATTCCTACAAGGGAGGCAGGCACACCGGGGAGCTGTTTTTT
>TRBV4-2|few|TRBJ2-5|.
CASSQDRSRLGQETQYF
TGTGCCAGCAGCCAAGATCGATCGCGGCTAGGCCAAGAGACCCAGTACTTC
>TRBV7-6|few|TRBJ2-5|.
CASSLLMGKETQYF
TGTGCCAGCAGCCTCCTCATGGGGAAAGAGACCCAGTACTTC
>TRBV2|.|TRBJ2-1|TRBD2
CASTLLAGGGEQFF
TGTGCCAGCACCCTACTAGCGGGAGGAGGTGAGCAGTTCTTC
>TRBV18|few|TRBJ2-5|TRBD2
CASSKTSGETQYF
TGTGCCAGCTCAAAAACTAGCGGCGAGACCCAGTACTTC
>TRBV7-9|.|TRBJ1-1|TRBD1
CASSLRAWRGLTEAFF
TGTGCCAGCAGCTTACGGGCGTGGAGGGGGCTGACTGAAGCTTTCTTT
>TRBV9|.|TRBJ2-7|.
CASSVGAGAGEQYF
TGTGCCAGCAGCGTAGGTGCAGGGGCGGGGGAGCAGTACTTC
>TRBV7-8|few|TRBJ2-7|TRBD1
CASSPRDSEYEQYF
TGTGCCAGCAGCCCAAGGGACAGCGAATACGAGCAGTACTTC
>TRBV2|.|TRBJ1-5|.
CASSAASGNQPQHF
TGTGCCAGCAGCGCCGCCAGTGGCAATCAGCCCCAGCATTTT
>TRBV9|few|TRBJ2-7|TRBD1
CASSVGQGNEQYF
TGTGCCAGCAGCGTAGGACAGGGCAACGAGCAGTACTTC
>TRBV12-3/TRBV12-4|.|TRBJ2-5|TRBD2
CASSLGTSLGETQYF
TGTGCCAGCAGTTTGGGGACTAGTTTGGGGGAGACCCAGTACTTC
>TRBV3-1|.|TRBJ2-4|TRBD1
CASSPSGVGTEKNIQYF
TGTGCCAGCAGCCCCTCAGGGGTTGGGACAGAGAAAAACATTCAGTACTTC
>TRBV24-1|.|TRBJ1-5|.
CATSDLMCSNQPQHF
TGTGCCACCAGTGACTTGATGTGTAGCAATCAGCCCCAGCATTTT
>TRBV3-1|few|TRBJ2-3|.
CASSQGRGRSTDTQYF
TGTGCCAGCAGCCAAGGCCGGGGGCGGTCGACAGATACGCAGTATTTT
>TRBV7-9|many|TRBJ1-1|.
CAIRGGAFF
TGTGCCATTAGAGGGGGGGCTTTCTTT
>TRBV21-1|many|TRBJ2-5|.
CASSKSRGQGTQYF
TGTGCCAGCAGCAAGTCGAGGGGGCAGGGGACCCAGTACTTC
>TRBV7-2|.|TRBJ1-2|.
CASSLFIGGYTF
TGTGCCAGCAGCCTGTTTATCGGCGGCTACACCTTC
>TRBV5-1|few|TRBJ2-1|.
CASSPLRDPFRYNEQFF
TGCGCCAGCAGCCCCTTGAGGGACCCCTTTAGGTACAATGAGCAGTTCTTC
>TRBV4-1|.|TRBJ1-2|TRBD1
CASSPERDRSYGYTF
TGCGCCAGCAGCCCGGAGAGGGACAGGTCATACGGCTACACCTTC
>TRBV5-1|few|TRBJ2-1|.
CASSYPGSYNEQFF
TGCGCCAGCTCCTACCCAGGTTCCTACAATGAGCAGTTCTTC
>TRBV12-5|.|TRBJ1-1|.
CASGHKLNTEAFF
TGTGCTAGTGGTCACAAACTGAACACTGAAGCTTTCTTT
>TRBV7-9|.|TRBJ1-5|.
CASSLGTLDQPQHF
TGTGCCAGCAGCTTAGGGACTCTGGATCAGCCCCAGCATTTT
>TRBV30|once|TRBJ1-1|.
CAWSALGGAMNTEAFF
TGTGCCTGGAGTGCCCTCGGGGGTGCAATGAACACTGAAGCTTTCTTT
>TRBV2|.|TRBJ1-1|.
CASSSGVVEAFF
TGTGCCAGCAGCTCGGGGGTCGTAGAAGCTTTCTTT
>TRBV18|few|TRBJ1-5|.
CASSPTPGAGNQPQHF
TGTGCCAGCTCACCAACCCCAGGGGCCGGCAATCAGCCCCAGCATTTT
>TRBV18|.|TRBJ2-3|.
CASSLSPGVGTDTQYF
TGTGCCAGCTCACTTTCTCCGGGAGTAGGAACAGATACGCAGTATTTT
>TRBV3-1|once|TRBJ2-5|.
CASSQDSPLYQETQYF
TGTGCCAGCAGCCAAGATTCACCCTTGTACCAAGAGACCCAGTACTTC
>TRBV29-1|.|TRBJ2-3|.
CRVELPGSTDTQYF
TGCAGAGTTGAGCTTCCGGGGAGCACAGATACGCAGTATTTT
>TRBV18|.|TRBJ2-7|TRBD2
CASSQRDALSYEQYF
TGTGCCAGCTCTCAGCGGGACGCACTCTCCTACGAGCAGTACTTC
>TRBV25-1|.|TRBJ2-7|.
CATAQGLEQYF
TGTGCCACCGCACAGGGTCTCGAGCAGTACTTC
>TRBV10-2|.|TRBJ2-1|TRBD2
CASSTSGGSSYNEQFF
TGCGCCAGCAGTACTAGCGGGGGAAGCTCCTACAATGAGCAGTTCTTC
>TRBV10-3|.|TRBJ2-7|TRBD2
CAISLAGGPYEQYF
TGTGCCATCAGTCTAGCGGGAGGACCCTACGAGCAGTACTTC
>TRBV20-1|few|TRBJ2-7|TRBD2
CSARDGTIYEQYF
TGCAGTGCTAGAGATGGGACTATCTACGAGCAGTACTTC
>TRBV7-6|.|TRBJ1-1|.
CASSAGTEAFF
TGTGCCAGCAGCGCAGGGACTGAAGCTTTCTTT
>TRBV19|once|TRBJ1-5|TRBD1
CASTQDRELSQPQHF
TGTGCCAGTACCCAGGACAGGGAATTGAGTCAGCCCCAGCATTTT
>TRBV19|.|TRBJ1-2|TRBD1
CASTALRDSTNYGYTF
TGTGCCAGTACCGCTTTAAGGGACAGTACCAACTATGGCTACACCTTC
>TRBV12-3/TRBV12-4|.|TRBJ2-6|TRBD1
CASSSGQPGANVLTF
TGTGCCAGCAGTTCGGGACAGCCTGGGGCCAACGTCCTGACTTTC
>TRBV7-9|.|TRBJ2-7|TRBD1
CASSLGQGISEQYF
TGTGCCAGCAGCTTAGGACAGGGAATAAGCGAGCAGTACTTC
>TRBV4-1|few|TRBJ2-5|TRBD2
CASSLLLAGGPPQETQYF
TGCGCCAGCAGCCTCCTACTAGCGGGGGGGCCTCCCCAAGAGACCCAGTACTTC
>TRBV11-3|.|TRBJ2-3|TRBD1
CASSSGTGADTQYF
TGTGCCAGCAGCTCCGGGACAGGGGCAGATACGCAGTATTTT
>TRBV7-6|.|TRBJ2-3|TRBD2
CASSLAVAGGPTDTQYF
TGTGCCAGCAGCTTAGCGGTGGCGGGGGGTCCCACAGATACGCAGTATTTT
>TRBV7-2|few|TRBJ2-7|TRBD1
CASSLTPTGGPYEQYF
TGTGCCAGCAGCTTAACTCCGACAGGGGGCCCCTACGAGCAGTACTTC
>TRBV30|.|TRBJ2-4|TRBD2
CAWSRGGGVNIQYF
TGTGCCTGGAGTAGAGGCGGGGGAGTAAACATTCAGTACTTC